In its sample, the clone carrying this T cell receptor (beta chain) was seen once. Germline V lookup: CDR1 SGHVS, CDR2 FQNEAQ. The CDR3 totals 16 residues. The ends lost 4 bases at V and 2 bases at J; junction bases unmatched: 10. Original methodology: Amplification of reference gene primers was used by the study to estimate nucleated cell counts. Assay used: immunoSEQ multiplex PCR; TCRdb lists only in-frame clones, some missing. V and J calls and clone size are copied from that table; D and trimming were computed from the DNA. This repertoire shows some 200,000 clones, about 80% found once; its top ten account for less than 9.5%. The sample originates from a study of blood T cell repertoires in COVID-19. Looking at the study overall: PBMCs, B-cell-depleted T cells, or T cells provided the cDNA or gDNA that made up the material.

Across over 20 US areas, participants ranged in age from about 18 to 100 years. Cohort 3 donors were reported recovered after two negative PCRs, clearance, or symptom resolution. The chain carries TRBV7-8 and TRBJ2-5; 7 nucleotides match TRBD2. The TCR comes from a man aged 35-49 years who had recovered from COVID-19. Sequenced: PBMCs or T cells enriched from blood (not recorded which). The DNA of the CDR3 is TGTGCCAGCAGCTCTAGAGGACTAGACTTACAAGAGACCCAGTACTTC. Its protein product is CASSSRGLDLQETQYF.